This T cell receptor beta chain was observed in a study of vaccination and CD4 T cells after COVID-19. About the study: Every participant had a vaccine, which was either BNT162b2 or mRNA-1273, given in two doses. As a positive control, some control cultures were given a CEFX pool, while others were given an HIV-1 Nef pool or no peptide.

By share, this clonotype ranks as medium-sized. The antigen remains unidentified. V gave up 3 bases and J gave up 10 bases, with 9 bases separating them. The CDR3 has 11 residues. This sample's treatment: approximately nine-day PBMC culture with coronavirus spike peptide pools or control peptides (ViraFEST assay). ViraFEST relied on peptide pools to expand antigen-specific T cells; the TCRs were sequenced afterward. Cultured CD4+ T cell DNA was sequenced using the Oncomine TCR Beta short-read assay. Genomic DNA extraction was carried out from cultured CD4+ T cells. TCRdb itself ran the PCR reads through MiXCR, one entry per CDR3 protein. Counted here are 3,000 to 4,000 distinct CDR3 sequences, around 20% occurring once; the ten biggest clones make up 25% to 30%.

This sequence joins TRBV12-3 or TRBV12-4 and TRBJ1-1; no reliable D call. The sequencing sample was made of CD4+ T cells from blood, cultured in vitro. This TCR came from a human donor who had recovered from COVID-19. The CDR3 region is CASSFENVAFF. CDR3 nucleotide sequence: TGTGCCAGCAGTTTCGAGAACGTAGCTTTCTTT.